These 16 T cell receptor beta chains were sequenced from one sample in a study of T cells in Graves' hyperthyroidism and ophthalmopathy (dated by TCRdb to about 2019). The library was produced with multiplex PCR. Sequencing was carried out with an Illumina HiSeq 2000. The TCR beta CDR3 regions were amplified from RNA transcripts. The first round of RT-PCR for the TCR CDR3 was performed with the HTBI primer set and the Qiagen OneStep RT-PCR kit. TCRdb reanalyzed the raw reads on its own, using fastp at Q25 for trimming and MiXCR for clone calling, and kept in-frame beta chains. Each entry merges the rows of one CDR3 protein and shows their most common DNA and genes. Recorded for this sample are around 520,000 distinct CDR3 sequences; 12% to 15% of them occurred a single time. The ten largest clones represent approximately 15% of the sample. Material: blood. The receptor source for this set is a woman aged 40-49 years with Graves' hyperthyroidism.

This clonotype was recorded a few times. The chain couples TRBV18 to TRBJ2-6; the D gene is possibly TRBD1 (6 bases). The germline V gene encodes CDR1 KGHSH and CDR2 LQKENI. The CDR3 contains 18 residues. V gave up 5 bases and J gave up 1 base, with 18 bases separating them. For the CDR3, the DNA is TGTGCCAGCTCATCCCGCGTGGGGGCGAGTTCTGGGGCCAACGTCCTGACTTTC. This translates into CASSSRVGASSGANVLTF.

In its sample, this clonotype was seen many times. This chain uses TRBV28 with TRBJ1-5, with D perhaps matching TRBD1 (5 bases). Germline V gene sequence: CDR1 MDHEN, CDR2 SYDVKM. V dropped 5 bases and J dropped 5 bases, with 19 bases sitting between them. There are 16 residues in the CDR3. The CDR3 reads CASSPVGQVGDQPQHF. CDR3 coding DNA: TGTGCCAGCAGTCCTGTGGGGCAGGTGGGGGATCAGCCCCAGCATTTT.

The table lists this clonotype with many counts. The chain uses TRBV20-1 and TRBJ2-3; TRBD2 matches 8 bases. The germline V gene has CDR1 DFQATT and CDR2 SNEGSKA (reference sequence). This CDR3 is 15 amino acids long. J lost 2 bases, V lost 3 bases, and 7 bases had no gene match. CDR3 region: CSASSPSGFTDTQYF. The CDR3 DNA reads as TGCAGTGCTAGTTCTCCTAGCGGGTTCACAGATACGCAGTATTTT.

In this sample, this clonotype turned up a few times. J is TRBJ1-1 and V is TRBV27, with D tentatively TRBD1 (5 bases). The CDR3 extends over 15 amino acids. Germline loops: CDR1 MNHEY, CDR2 SMNVEV (reference sequence). V was cut by 2 bases and J by 5 bases, with 15 bases left in between. CDR3: CASSLREGGGTEAFF. CDR3 nucleotides: TGTGCCAGCAGTTTACGGGAGGGCGGGGGGACTGAAGCTTTCTTT.

This clonotype was counted many times. The CDR3 sequence: CASSRLSGIYEQYF. CDR3 bases: TGTGCCAGCAGTCGTTTAAGCGGGATCTACGAGCAGTACTTC. The chain carries TRBV28 and TRBJ2-7; 7 bases agree with TRBD2. Germline-derived CDR1 and CDR2 are MDHEN and SYDVKM. There are 14 residues in the CDR3. V dropped 5 bases and J dropped 3; count of bases not matched to a gene: 7.

This clonotype came up many times. As DNA, the CDR3 is TGCAGTGCTAGATCCGCTTACTCATACAATGAGCAGTTCTTC. As protein: CSARSAYSYNEQFF. V usage is TRBV20-1 and J usage is TRBJ2-1; D is unclear. CDR1 DFQATT and CDR2 SNEGSKA come from the germline V gene (reference sequence). The germline V and J ends were trimmed by 2 bases and 4 bases, with 12 bases remaining between them. This CDR3 region has 14 residues.

This clonotype was counted many times. The gene calls are TRBV28 and TRBJ2-7; D remains unclear. In germline, CDR1 is MDHEN, CDR2 SYDVKM. Between the trimmed V and J ends, which lost 5 bases and 3 bases, there was a span of 5 bases. The CDR3 consists of 11 residues. The CDR3 here is CASSTYYEQYF. The DNA for the CDR3 is TGTGCCAGCAGTACGTACTACGAGCAGTACTTC. Supplemented by reference TRBV28 and TRBJ2-7, the full variable domain reads DVKVTQSSRYLVKRTGEKVFLECVQDMDHENMFWYRQDPGLGLRLIYFSYDVKMKEKGDIPEGYSVSREKKERFSLILESASTNQTSMYLCASSTYYEQYFGPGTRLTVT.

In this sample, this clonotype turned up many times. The chain carries TRBV20-1 and TRBJ2-7; 7 nucleotides align to TRBD2. The CDR3 is 14 residues long. V trimming: 6 bases; J trimming: 6 bases; junction bases outside the gene matches: 14. Germline V lookup: CDR1 DFQATT, CDR2 SNEGSKA (reference sequence). The CDR3 loop is CSAHGSGISSEQYF. CDR3 sequence (DNA): TGCAGTGCCCATGGGAGCGGGATCAGCAGCGAGCAGTACTTC.

This clonotype was seen many times. The rearrangement joins TRBV12-3 or TRBV12-4 to TRBJ2-6, with D uncertain. CDR3 length: 16 amino acids. Trimming stripped 3 bases from V and 2 bases from J, with 11 bases between. CDR3 in amino acids: CASSFPGSAGANVLTF. The CDR3 nucleotides read TGTGCCAGCAGTTTTCCTGGATCAGCTGGGGCCAACGTCCTGACTTTC.

A remark on this clonotype: This could be a read error, since a much larger clone is one nucleotide away. The chain uses TRBV27 and TRBJ2-5; 14 positions agree with TRBD2. Germline loops: CDR1 MNHEY, CDR2 SMNVEV (reference sequence). The CDR3 contains 17 residues. V was pared by 4 bases and J by 1 base, with 5 bases of the junction left unmatched. CDR3 region: CASSSTSGRVTQETQYF. As DNA, the CDR3 is TGTGCCAGCAGTTCGACTAGCGGGAGGGTCACCCAAGAGACCCAGTACTTC.

This clonotype was seen repeatedly, ten times or more. The V and J genes are TRBV10-3 and TRBJ2-7, with D maybe TRBD2 (5 bases). Germline assignment: CDR1 ENHRY and CDR2 SYGVKD. CDR3 length equals 15 residues. The V gene lost 2 bases and the J gene lost 2 bases, with 13 bases spanning the gap. The CDR3 here is CAISEDTPRAYEQYF. The DNA for the CDR3 is TGTGCCATCAGTGAGGACACCCCGAGGGCCTACGAGCAGTACTTC.

This clonotype showed up many times. The chain recombines TRBV3-1 with TRBJ1-6; 8 bases line up with TRBD1. The CDR3 has 14 amino acids. Trimming removed 3 bases from V and 14 bases from J; junction bases left unmatched: 9. In germline, CDR1 is LGHDT, CDR2 YNNKEL (reference sequence). CDR3 region: CASSQGQVKFTLHF. CDR3 bases: TGTGCCAGCAGCCAGGGACAGGTCAAATTCACCCTCCACTTT. Full variable domain (missing parts from reference TRBV3-1 and TRBJ1-6): DTAVSQTPKYLVTQMGNDKSIKCEQNLGHDTMYWYKQDSKKFLKIMFSYNNKELIINETVPNRFSPKSPDKAHLNLHINSLELGDSAVYFCASSQGQVKFTLHFGNGTRLTVT.

In this sample, this clonotype turned up many times. V is TRBV5-1 and J is TRBJ2-7; 7 nucleotides line up with TRBD1. Germline assignment: CDR1 SGHRS and CDR2 YFSETQ. CDR3 length: 15 amino acids. The V segment lost 0 bases and the J segment 4 bases; nucleotides outside the gene matches: 7. CDR3 nucleotides: TGCGCCAGCAGCTTGGGGAACAGGGGAAGGTACGAGCAGTACTTC. It specifies CASSLGNRGRYEQYF.

This clonotype was detected ten times or more. The rearrangement uses TRBV7-2 and TRBJ2-5; no clear D. CDR1 SGHTA and CDR2 FQGNSA come from the germline V gene. V lost 4 bases, J lost 0 bases, and 12 bases lay in between. This CDR3 is built from 15 residues. The CDR3 region is CASSSTTMYQETQYF. CDR3 DNA sequence: TGTGCCAGCAGCTCGACCACTATGTACCAAGAGACCCAGTACTTC.

V usage is TRBV12-5 and J usage is TRBJ1-5; D possibly corresponds to TRBD1 (5 bases). This CDR3 region has 17 residues. The V gene's germline CDR1 is LGHNT and CDR2 FRNRAP. V lost 2 bases and J 0 bases, leaving 14 bases between the germline ends. The CDR3 loop reads CASGLYGRAGSNQPQHF. The CDR3 DNA sequence: TGTGCTAGTGGTTTGTACGGCAGGGCAGGTAGCAATCAGCCCCAGCATTTT.

This clonotype has a count of ten or more. The chain uses TRBV3-1 and TRBJ2-1; 10 bases line up with TRBD2. The germline V gene encodes CDR1 LGHDT and CDR2 YNNKEL (reference sequence). The CDR3 is 18 amino acids. J was trimmed by 7 bases and V by 4 bases; bases with no gene match: 16. CDR3 nucleotide sequence: TGTGCCAGCAGCCCTTCAGGCGCGGGAAGCGGGAGGGCAAATGAGCAGTTCTTC. Its translation is CASSPSGAGSGRANEQFF.